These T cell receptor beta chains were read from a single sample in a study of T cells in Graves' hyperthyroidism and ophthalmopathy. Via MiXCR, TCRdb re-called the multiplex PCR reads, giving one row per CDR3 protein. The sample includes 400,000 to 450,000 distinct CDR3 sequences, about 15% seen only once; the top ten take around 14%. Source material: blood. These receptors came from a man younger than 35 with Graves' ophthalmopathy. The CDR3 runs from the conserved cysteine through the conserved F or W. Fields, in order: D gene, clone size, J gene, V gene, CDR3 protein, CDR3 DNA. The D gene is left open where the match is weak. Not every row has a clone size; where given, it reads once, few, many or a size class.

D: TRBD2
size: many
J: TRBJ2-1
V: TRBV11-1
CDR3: CASSITSGSYNEQFF
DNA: TGTGCCAGCAGCATAACTAGCGGGAGCTACAATGAGCAGTTCTTC

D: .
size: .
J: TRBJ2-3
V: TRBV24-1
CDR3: CATMDETSTDTQYF
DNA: TGTGCCACCATGGATGAGACTAGCACAGATACGCAGTATTTT

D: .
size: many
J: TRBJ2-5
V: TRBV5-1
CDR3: CASSLGGRLQETQYF
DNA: TGCGCCAGCAGCTTGGGGGGGAGACTCCAAGAGACCCAGTACTTC

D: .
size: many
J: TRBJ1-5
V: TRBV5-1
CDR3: CASSLAGADQPQHF
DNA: TGCGCCAGCAGCTTGGCGGGGGCGGACCAGCCCCAGCATTTT

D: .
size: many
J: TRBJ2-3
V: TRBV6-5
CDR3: CASSYVGAEDTQYF
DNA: TGTGCCAGCAGTTACGTGGGAGCTGAAGATACGCAGTATTTT

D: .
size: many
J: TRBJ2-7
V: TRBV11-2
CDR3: CASSLVGNTPYEQYF
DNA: TGTGCCAGCAGCTTAGTGGGGAACACCCCCTACGAGCAGTACTTC

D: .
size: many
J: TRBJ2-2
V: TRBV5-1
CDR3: CASSLRSDANTGELFF
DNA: TGCGCCAGCAGCTTGAGGTCTGATGCGAACACCGGGGAGCTGTTTTTT

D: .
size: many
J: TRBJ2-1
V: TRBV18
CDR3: CASSPKREGTETNEQFF
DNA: TGTGCCAGCTCACCAAAGAGGGAAGGAACGGAGACCAATGAGCAGTTCTTC

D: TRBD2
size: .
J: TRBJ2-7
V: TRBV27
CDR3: CASSPGVAGYYEQYF
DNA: TGTGCCAGCAGCCCTGGGGTAGCGGGCTACTACGAGCAGTACTTC

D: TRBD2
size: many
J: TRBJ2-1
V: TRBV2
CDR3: CASSEARGFDEQFF
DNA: TGTGCCAGCAGTGAAGCGCGGGGGTTCGATGAGCAGTTCTTC

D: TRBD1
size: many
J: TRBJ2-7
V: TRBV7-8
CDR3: CASSLPGGAYEQYF
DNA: TGTGCCAGCAGCTTACCAGGGGGCGCCTACGAGCAGTACTTC

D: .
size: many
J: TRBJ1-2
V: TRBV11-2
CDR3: CASSLKQALNYGYTF
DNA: TGTGCCAGCAGCTTAAAGCAGGCTCTTAACTATGGCTACACCTTC

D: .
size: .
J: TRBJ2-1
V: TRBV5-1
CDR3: CASSPEGRQVGSYNEQFF
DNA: TGCGCCAGCAGCCCCGAGGGAAGACAGGTGGGCTCCTACAATGAGCAGTTCTTC

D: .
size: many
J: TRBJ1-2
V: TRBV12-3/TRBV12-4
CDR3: CASSLSQIYGYTF
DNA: TGTGCCAGCAGTTTAAGTCAGATCTATGGCTACACCTTC

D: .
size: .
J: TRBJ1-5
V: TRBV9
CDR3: CASSVHDNQPQHF
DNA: TGTGCCAGCAGCGTACACGACAATCAGCCCCAGCATTTT

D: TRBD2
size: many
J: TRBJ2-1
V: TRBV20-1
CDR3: CSARSGIYNEQFF
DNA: TGCAGTGCTAGAAGCGGGATATACAATGAGCAGTTCTTC

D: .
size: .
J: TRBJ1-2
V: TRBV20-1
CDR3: CSARSRGRSNYGYTF
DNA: TGCAGTGCTAGATCCAGGGGCAGATCTAACTATGGCTACACCTTC

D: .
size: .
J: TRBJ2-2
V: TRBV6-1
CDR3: CASSDVSGEPAGELFF
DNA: TGTGCCAGCAGTGATGTTTCAGGGGAACCTGCCGGGGAGCTGTTTTTT

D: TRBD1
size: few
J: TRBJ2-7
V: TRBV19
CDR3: CASSITGTGGVKQYF
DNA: TGTGCCAGTAGTATTACCGGGACAGGGGGCGTCAAGCAGTACTTC

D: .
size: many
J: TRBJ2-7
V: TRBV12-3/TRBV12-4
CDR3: CASSADRSSYEQYF
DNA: TGTGCCAGCAGTGCGGACAGAAGCTCCTACGAGCAGTACTTC

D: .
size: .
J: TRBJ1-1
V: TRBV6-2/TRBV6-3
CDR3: CASSYSPRGGGTEAFF
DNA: TGTGCCAGCAGTTACTCGCCGAGGGGGGGGGGCACTGAAGCTTTCTTT

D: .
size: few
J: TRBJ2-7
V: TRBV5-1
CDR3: CASSLSPGGAYEQYF
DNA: TGCGCCAGCAGCTTGTCCCCTGGCGGAGCCTACGAGCAGTACTTC

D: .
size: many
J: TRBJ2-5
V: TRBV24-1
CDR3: CATSDDFSRSGETQYF
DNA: TGTGCCACCAGTGATGATTTCAGCCGAAGCGGAGAGACCCAGTACTTC

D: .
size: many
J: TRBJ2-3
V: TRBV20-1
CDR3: CSARVVATSTDTQYF
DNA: TGCAGTGCTAGAGTGGTGGCGACTAGCACAGATACGCAGTATTTT

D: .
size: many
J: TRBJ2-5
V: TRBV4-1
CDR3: CASSQGVSDSLGGETQYF
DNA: TGCGCCAGCAGCCAAGGGGTCAGCGACTCACTCGGTGGGGAGACCCAGTACTTC

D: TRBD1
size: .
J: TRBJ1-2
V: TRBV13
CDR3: CASSLGSQDRTYGYTF
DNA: TGTGCCAGCAGCTTAGGCTCTCAGGACAGGACTTATGGCTACACCTTC

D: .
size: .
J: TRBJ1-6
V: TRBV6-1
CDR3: CASKEPGTSYNSPLHF
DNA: TGTGCCAGCAAGGAACCCGGGACCTCCTATAATTCACCCCTCCACTTT

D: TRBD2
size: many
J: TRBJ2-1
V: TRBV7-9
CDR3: CASSLVALAVSYNEQFF
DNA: TGTGCCAGCAGCTTAGTGGCACTAGCGGTCTCCTACAATGAGCAGTTCTTC

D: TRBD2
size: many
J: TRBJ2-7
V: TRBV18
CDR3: CASSPGTSGAYEQYF
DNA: TGTGCCAGCTCACCAGGGACTAGCGGAGCATACGAGCAGTACTTC

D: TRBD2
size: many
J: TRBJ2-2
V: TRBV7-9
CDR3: CASSLTSRTGELFF
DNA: TGTGCCAGCAGCTTGACTAGCAGAACCGGGGAGCTGTTTTTT

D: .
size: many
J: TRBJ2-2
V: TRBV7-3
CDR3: CASSPGSGTGELFF
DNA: TGTGCCAGCAGCCCAGGGTCGGGGACCGGGGAGCTGTTTTTT

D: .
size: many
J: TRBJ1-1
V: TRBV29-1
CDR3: CSVGVLTLNTEAFF
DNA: TGCAGCGTAGGGGTGCTGACCTTGAACACTGAAGCTTTCTTT

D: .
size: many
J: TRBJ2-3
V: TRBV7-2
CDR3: CASSSRTVTDTQYF
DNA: TGTGCCAGCAGCTCAAGGACAGTCACAGATACGCAGTATTTT

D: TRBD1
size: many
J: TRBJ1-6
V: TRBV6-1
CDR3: CASFPGQINSPLHF
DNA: TGTGCCAGCTTTCCGGGACAGATTAATTCACCCCTCCACTTT

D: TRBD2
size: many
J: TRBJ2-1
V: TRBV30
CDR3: CAWWSRASLAGGNNEQFF
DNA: TGTGCCTGGTGGAGTAGGGCGTCACTAGCGGGGGGGAACAATGAGCAGTTCTTC

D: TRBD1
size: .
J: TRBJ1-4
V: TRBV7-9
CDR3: CASSAGDSENEKLFF
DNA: TGTGCCAGCAGCGCCGGGGACAGTGAAAATGAAAAACTGTTTTTT

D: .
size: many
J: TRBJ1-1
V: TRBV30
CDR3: CAWTGQWDTEAFF
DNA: TGTGCCTGGACTGGACAATGGGACACTGAAGCTTTCTTT

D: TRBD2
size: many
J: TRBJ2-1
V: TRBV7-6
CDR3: CASSLNSAGGRGSFRGHEQFF
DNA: TGTGCCAGCAGCTTAAACTCAGCGGGGGGGCGGGGATCATTTCGGGGCCATGAGCAGTTCTTC

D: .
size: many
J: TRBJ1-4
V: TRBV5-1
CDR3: CASSPTGATNEKLFF
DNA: TGCGCCAGCAGCCCCACAGGTGCAACTAATGAAAAACTGTTTTTT

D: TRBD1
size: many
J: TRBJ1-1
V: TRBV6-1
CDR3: CASSEETGGSTEAFF
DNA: TGTGCCAGCAGTGAAGAGACAGGGGGTAGCACTGAAGCTTTCTTT

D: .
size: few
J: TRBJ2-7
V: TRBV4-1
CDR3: CASSQESLVYEQYF
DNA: TGCGCCAGCAGCCAAGAAAGTCTGGTGTACGAGCAGTACTTC

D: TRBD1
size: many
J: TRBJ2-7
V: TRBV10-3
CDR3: CAISEDRGAYEQYF
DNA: TGTGCCATCAGTGAGGACAGGGGGGCCTACGAGCAGTACTTC

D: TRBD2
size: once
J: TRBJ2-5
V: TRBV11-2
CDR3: CASSHRTSRSVETQYF
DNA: TGTGCCAGCAGCCACCGGACTAGCAGAAGCGTGGAGACCCAGTACTTC

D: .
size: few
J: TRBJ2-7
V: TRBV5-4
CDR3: CASSWDGQFYEQYF
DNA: TGTGCCAGCAGCTGGGACGGGCAATTCTACGAGCAGTACTTC

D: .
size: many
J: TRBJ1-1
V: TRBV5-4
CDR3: CASSLGGLGNTEAFF
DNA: TGTGCCAGCAGCTTGGGGGGGTTGGGAAACACTGAAGCTTTCTTT

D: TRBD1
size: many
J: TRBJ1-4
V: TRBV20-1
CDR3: CSARPGQGGEKLFF
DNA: TGCAGTGCTAGACCCGGACAGGGTGGGGAAAAACTGTTTTTT

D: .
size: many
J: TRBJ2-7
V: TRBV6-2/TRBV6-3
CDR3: CASSYSRNEQYF
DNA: TGTGCCAGCAGTTACTCTAGAAACGAGCAGTACTTC

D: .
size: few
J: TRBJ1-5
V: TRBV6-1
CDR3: CASSEVLHSNQPQHF
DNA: TGTGCCAGCAGTGAAGTTCTTCATAGCAATCAGCCCCAGCATTTT

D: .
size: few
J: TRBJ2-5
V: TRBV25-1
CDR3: CASSETVMAGETQYF
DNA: TGTGCCAGCAGTGAGACAGTGATGGCCGGTGAGACCCAGTACTTC

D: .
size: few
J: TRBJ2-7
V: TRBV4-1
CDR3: CASSQDFSPSYEQYF
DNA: TGCGCCAGCAGCCAAGATTTCAGTCCCTCCTACGAGCAGTACTTC

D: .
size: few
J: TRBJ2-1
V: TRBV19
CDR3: CASNVRGDPNEQFF
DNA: TGTGCCAGTAATGTGCGAGGGGATCCAAATGAGCAGTTCTTC

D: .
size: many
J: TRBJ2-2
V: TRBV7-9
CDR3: CASSLDAGYTGELFF
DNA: TGTGCCAGCAGCTTAGACGCGGGGTACACCGGGGAGCTGTTTTTT

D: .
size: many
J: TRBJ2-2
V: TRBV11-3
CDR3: CASSRGVSNTGELFF
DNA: TGTGCCAGCAGCCGAGGGGTGTCTAACACCGGGGAGCTGTTTTTT

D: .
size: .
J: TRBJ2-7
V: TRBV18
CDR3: CASSPAGHLYGQYF
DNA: TGTGCCAGCTCACCGGCGGGACACCTCTACGGGCAGTACTTC